What follows are 14 T cell receptor beta chains derived from one specimen sequenced in a study of T-cell memory formation after mild COVID-19. TCRdb itself ran the 5' RACE reads through MiXCR, one entry per CDR3 protein. The data contain roughly 15,000 distinct CDR3 sequences, around 21% of them singletons. Sequencing was done on a sample of PBMCs or a T cell subset sorted from them (not recorded which). The receptor set was obtained from a man between 18 and 29 years old who had mild COVID-19 (a few samples of this study predate the infection). Cell type and time point are not known.

The chain uses TRBV2 and TRBJ2-1, with 13 bases aligning to TRBD2. Germline V lookup: CDR1 SNHLY, CDR2 FYNNEI. The junction had 8 bases not matched to a gene; V was cut back by 7 bases and J by 8 bases. This CDR3 is built from 15 residues. This CDR3 reads CASNPRLAGGDEQFF. For the CDR3, the DNA is TGTGCCAGCAACCCACGACTAGCGGGGGGCGATGAGCAGTTCTTC.

In its sample, this clonotype was seen many times. The chain carries TRBV29-1 and TRBJ1-1; possibly TRBD1 for D (5 bases). Per germline, CDR1 SQVTM and CDR2 ANQGSEA. The CDR3 consists of 14 residues. The ends were cut back, 5 bases at V and 3 bases at J, with 16 bases in the middle. CDR3 in amino acids: CSVSGFPAYTEAFF. The CDR3 DNA reads as TGCAGCGTTTCAGGGTTTCCGGCGTACACTGAAGCTTTCTTT. The complete variable domain, with remaining parts taken from reference TRBV29-1 and TRBJ1-1, reads SAVISQKPSRDICQRGTSLTIQCQVDSQVTMMFWYRQQPGQSLTLIATANQGSEATYESGFVIDKFPISRPNLTFSTLTVSNMSPEDSSIYLCSVSGFPAYTEAFFGQGTRLTVV.

This clonotype was observed many times. The chain recombines TRBV4-3 with TRBJ2-5, with D tentatively TRBD1 (6 bases). This CDR3 spans 16 amino acids. V lost 0 bases and J 1 base, leaving 12 bases between the germline ends. CDR1 and CDR2 (germline): LGHNA, YSLEER. CDR3 sequence reads: CASSQDLGAGQETQYF. In DNA, the CDR3 is TGCGCCAGCAGCCAAGACTTGGGGGCAGGCCAAGAGACCCAGTACTTC.

This clonotype has at least ten counts. The chain uses TRBV25-1 and TRBJ1-5, with D tentatively TRBD1 (6 bases). V lost 3 bases to trimming and J lost 4 bases, with 10 bases between them. Per germline, CDR1 MGHDK and CDR2 SYGVNS. This CDR3 is 14 amino acids long. The CDR3 bases are TGTGCCAGCAGTGATCTGCAGGGGAATCAGCCCCAGCATTTT. Protein sequence: CASSDLQGNQPQHF.

CDR3 protein: CAWGDAYEQYF. Written as DNA, the CDR3 is TGTGCCTGGGGGGACGCCTACGAGCAGTACTTC. The V gene is TRBV30, the J gene TRBJ2-7; D possibly matches TRBD1 or TRBD2 (5 bases each). The CDR3 totals 11 residues. Germline V lookup: CDR1 GTSNPN, CDR2 SVGIG (reference sequence). The ends were cut back, 5 bases at V and 2 bases at J, with 7 bases in the middle.

This clonotype was counted a few times. The rearrangement uses TRBV12-3 or TRBV12-4 and TRBJ2-5, with D hard to call. V was clipped by 0 bases and J by 1 base, with 9 bases between them. This CDR3 has 15 amino acids. CDR3 amino acids: CASSLAVSFQETQYF. Written as DNA, the CDR3 is TGTGCCAGCAGTTTAGCTGTTAGCTTCCAAGAGACCCAGTACTTC.

This clonotype appeared many times. The CDR3 DNA follows: TGTGCCAGCAGCTTAACAGGGGAAGGCTACACCTTC. Its protein product is CASSLTGEGYTF. This chain uses TRBV7-3 with TRBJ1-2, with a tentative D call TRBD1 (5 bases). The CDR3 has 12 amino acids. Germline loops: CDR1 SGHTA, CDR2 FQGTGA. Trimming pared 0 bases from V and 8 bases from J, leaving 7 bases between.

At least ten counts were recorded for this clonotype. This chain joins TRBV4-2 and TRBJ2-7, with a possible D match to TRBD2 (7 bases). The CDR3 is made up of 17 amino acids. Germline assignment: CDR1 LGHNA and CDR2 YNFKEQ. The V end was cut by 3 bases, the J end by 6 bases, with 24 bases between. The CDR3 reads CASSQGAVGGTISEQYF. CDR3 nucleotides: TGTGCCAGCAGCCAGGGGGCGGTCGGGGGGACTATATCCGAGCAGTACTTC.

V is TRBV5-1 and J is TRBJ1-3; tentative D call: TRBD1 (5 bases). The CDR3 is made up of 14 amino acids. V dropped 4 bases and J dropped 4 bases, with 12 bases sitting between them. Germline loops: CDR1 SGHRS, CDR2 YFSETQ. This chain's CDR3 is CASSQPGPGNTIYF. CDR3 in DNA: TGCGCCAGCAGCCAACCGGGGCCAGGAAACACCATATATTTT.

In this sample, this clonotype turned up once. The rearrangement links TRBV19 to TRBJ2-7; 7 bases are a match to TRBD2. The germline gives CDR1 LNHDA, CDR2 SQIVND (reference sequence). J lost 5 bases, V lost 0 bases, and 1 base had no gene match. The CDR3 sequence is 13 residues long. This CDR3 is CASSIDRGDEQYF. For the CDR3, the DNA is TGTGCCAGTAGTATAGACCGGGGGGACGAGCAGTACTTC.

This clonotype was seen a handful of times. The chain uses TRBV3-1 and TRBJ1-2; no clear D. CDR1 is LGHDT, CDR2 YNNKEL, per germline (reference sequence). The V and J ends lost 1 base and 6 bases respectively, with 3 bases between them. The CDR3 totals 11 residues. CDR3 sequence (DNA): TGTGCCAGCAGCCAAGCAGATGGCTACACCTTC. Translation gives CASSQADGYTF.

This chain uses TRBV5-1 with TRBJ1-2; D is possibly TRBD1 (5 bases). The germline CDR1 and CDR2 sequences are SGHRS and YFSETQ. V dropped 0 bases and J dropped 4 bases, with 10 bases sitting between them. CDR3 length: 14 amino acids. CDR3 residues: CASSLAPGGYGYTF. The CDR3 nucleotides read TGCGCCAGCAGCTTGGCCCCGGGGGGCTATGGCTACACCTTC. The variable domain in full, completed from reference TRBV5-1 and TRBJ1-2, reads KAGVTQTPRYLIKTRGQQVTLSCSPISGHRSVSWYQQTPGQGLQFLFEYFSETQRNKGNFPGRFSGRQFSNSRSEMNVSTLELGDSALYLCASSLAPGGYGYTFGSGTRLTVV.

This clonotype was seen repeatedly, ten times or more. The rearrangement joins TRBV20-1 to TRBJ1-1; possibly TRBD1 for D (6 bases). Germline CDR1 and CDR2: DFQATT and SNEGSKA (reference sequence). CDR3 length equals 12 residues. Written as DNA, the CDR3 is TGCACTTTATGGACAGTGAACACTGAAGCTTTCTTT. This translates into CTLWTVNTEAFF.

This clonotype was picked up many times. Written as DNA, the CDR3 is TGTGCCAGCAGTGCGACGGCCTGGAACACTGAAGCTTTCTTT. This gives the protein CASSATAWNTEAFF. The chain joins TRBV6-1 to TRBJ1-1; unclear D gene. The length of the CDR3 is 14 residues. Trimming left V 4 bases short and J 1 base short, with 10 bases between. In germline, CDR1 is MNHNS, CDR2 SASEGT.